A single sample is the source of the 22 T cell receptor beta chains below, sequenced in a study of T-cell reconstitution after alpha-beta-depleted transplantation in children. Preparation of the TCRbeta library involved a method that used unique molecular identifiers. TCRdb fed the PCR reads into MiXCR, producing one record per CDR3 protein. The sample records 150,000 to 250,000 distinct CDR3 sequences, about 14% being singletons. The sample here was PBMCs from the stem cell graft donor, taken from the stem cell graft. The receptors derive from a human donor who donated a stem cell graft to a child with acute lymphoblastic leukemia.

This clonotype was seen a handful of times. The chain uses TRBV5-1 and TRBJ2-1, with D possibly TRBD2 on 6 matching bases. Germline CDR1 is SGHRS and CDR2 is YFSETQ. Between the trimmed V and J ends, which lost 0 bases and 9 bases, there was a span of 16 bases. The CDR3 is 15 residues long. CDR3 region: CASSLETSSHGEQFF. The CDR3 DNA follows: TGCGCCAGCAGCTTGGAGACTAGTAGCCACGGTGAGCAGTTCTTC.

The sample holds a few counts of this clonotype. This chain connects TRBV5-1 to TRBJ2-3, with TRBD2 matching 12 bases. Germline V gene sequence: CDR1 SGHRS, CDR2 YFSETQ. J lost 2 bases, V lost 3 bases, and 4 bases had no gene match. The CDR3 is 16 amino acids. For the CDR3, the DNA is TGCGCCAGCAGCTCGGGACTAGCGGGTTACACAGATACGCAGTATTTT. It is translated as CASSSGLAGYTDTQYF.

This clonotype was seen many times. The chain combines TRBV5-1 with TRBJ2-5, with 7 bases identical to TRBD2. The CDR3 runs to 15 residues. The J segment lost 3 bases and the V segment lost 1 base, leaving 6 bases of the junction unmatched. Per germline, CDR1 SGHRS and CDR2 YFSETQ. The CDR3 protein is CASSLMGGSEETQYF. CDR3 sequence (DNA): TGCGCCAGCAGCTTGATGGGCGGGAGTGAAGAGACCCAGTACTTC. Filled out from reference TRBV5-1 and TRBJ2-5, the complete variable domain reads KAGVTQTPRYLIKTRGQQVTLSCSPISGHRSVSWYQQTPGQGLQFLFEYFSETQRNKGNFPGRFSGRQFSNSRSEMNVSTLELGDSALYLCASSLMGGSEETQYFGPGTRLLVL.

This clonotype has a count of ten or more. The V and J genes are TRBV12-3 or TRBV12-4 and TRBJ2-1, with 8 bases lining up with TRBD2. The CDR3 runs 16 residues. The V and J ends lost 6 bases and 4 bases, in that order; junction bases with no gene match: 11. The CDR3 DNA reads TGTGCCAGCAGGTCTAGCGGGTGGGAACTTTACAATGAGCAGTTCTTC. Protein sequence: CASRSSGWELYNEQFF.

The gene calls are TRBV28 and TRBJ2-7, with no clear D. Germline V gene lookup returns CDR1 MDHEN and CDR2 SYDVKM. The ends were cut back, 6 bases at V and 3 bases at J, with 12 bases in the middle. The CDR3 runs to 13 residues. The CDR3 loop reads CASSPRVLYEQYF. The DNA of the CDR3 is TGTGCCAGCAGCCCCCGGGTCCTCTACGAGCAGTACTTC.

J is TRBJ1-5 and V is TRBV7-9; D is unresolved. This CDR3 spans 16 amino acids. Trimming took 1 base from V and 4 from J, leaving 14 bases between them. Per germline, CDR1 SEHNR and CDR2 FQNEAQ (reference sequence). The CDR3 DNA reads TGTGCCAGCAGCTTAGAGGCTGGCCGAGGTAATCAGCCCCAGCATTTT. Encoded protein: CASSLEAGRGNQPQHF. The whole variable domain, filled in from reference TRBV7-9 and TRBJ1-5, reads DTGVSQNPRHKITKRGQNVTFRCDPISEHNRLYWYRQTLGQGPEFLTYFQNEAQLEKSRLLSDRFSAERPKGSFSTLEIQRTEQGDSAMYLCASSLEAGRGNQPQHFGDGTRLSIL.

This clonotype appeared many times. This chain connects TRBV6-2 or TRBV6-3 to TRBJ2-1; 10 positions match TRBD1. Unmatched junction bases numbered 9, after V lost 5 bases and J lost 5 bases. Germline V gives CDR1 MNHEY, CDR2 SVGEGT. This CDR3 is built from 16 residues. Written as DNA, the CDR3 is TGTGCCAGCAGTCAAAGAGACAGGGGGCGGGACAATGAGCAGTTCTTC. It specifies CASSQRDRGRDNEQFF.

V is TRBV30 and J is TRBJ2-1, with 7 bases aligning to TRBD2. The CDR3 length is 11 residues. With V trimmed by 1 base and J by 15 bases, 6 bases remained unmatched. Germline CDR1 GTSNPN, CDR2 SVGIG (reference sequence). DNA of the CDR3: TGTGCCTGGAGTGGGCGGGAGATCGCGTTCTTC. It encodes CAWSGREIAFF.

The rearrangement uses TRBV5-1 and TRBJ1-1, with D possibly being TRBD1 (6 bases). The CDR3 runs 15 residues. Germline V gene data show CDR1 as SGHRS and CDR2 as YFSETQ. V lost 7 bases, J lost 4 bases, and 20 bases lay in between. The CDR3 loop reads CASPRGRWKVTEAFF. In DNA form, the CDR3 reads TGCGCCAGCCCAAGGGGGAGATGGAAGGTCACTGAAGCTTTCTTT.

CDR3 sequence (DNA): TGTGCCTGGAAAACAGGAGGATCCTACGAGCAGTACTTC. Protein: CAWKTGGSYEQYF. The J gene is TRBJ2-7, the V gene TRBV30; either TRBD1 or TRBD2 may supply D (5 bases each). The CDR3 contains 13 residues. With 4 bases removed from V and 1 base from J, the gap between germline ends came to 11 bases. The germline V gene has CDR1 GTSNPN and CDR2 SVGIG (reference sequence).

This clonotype appeared many times. V usage is TRBV28 and J usage is TRBJ2-5; D not certain. CDR1 is MDHEN, CDR2 SYDVKM, per germline. This CDR3 region has 12 residues. V dropped 5 bases and J dropped 1 base, with 5 bases sitting between them. The CDR3 here is CASSGSQETQYF. The CDR3 DNA reads TGTGCCAGCAGTGGCAGCCAAGAGACCCAGTACTTC.

This clonotype appeared many times. The genes are TRBV5-6 and TRBJ1-5, with D unclear. Germline V lookup: CDR1 SGHDT, CDR2 YYEEEE. This CDR3 has 15 residues. Trimming took 4 bases from V and 0 from J, leaving 11 bases between them. The CDR3: CASSRAESSNQPQHF. As DNA, the CDR3 is TGTGCCAGCAGCCGGGCGGAATCTAGCAATCAGCCCCAGCATTTT. Full variable domain (rest looked up from reference TRBV5-6 and TRBJ1-5): DAGVTQSPTHLIKTRGQQVTLRCSPKSGHDTVSWYQQALGQGPQFIFQYYEEEERQRGNFPDRFSGHQFPNYSSELNVNALLLGDSALYLCASSRAESSNQPQHFGDGTRLSIL.

To note about this clonotype: This may stem from a read error, because a much larger clone lies one nucleotide away. This chain links TRBV10-3 with TRBJ2-7; 10 positions match TRBD2. This CDR3 region has 16 residues. In germline, CDR1 is ENHRY, CDR2 SYGVKD. The CDR3 coding sequence is TGTGCCATCAAGCCGAGCGGGAGGGCCACAAACTACGAGCACTACTTC. Translating it yields CAIKPSGRATNYEHYF.

This clonotype has at least ten counts. CDR3 sequence reads: CAWDGDRALTEAFF. In DNA form, the CDR3 reads TGTGCCTGGGATGGAGACAGGGCTCTAACTGAAGCTTTCTTT. The rearrangement links TRBV30 to TRBJ1-1; 7 bases line up with TRBD1. Per the germline V gene, CDR1 is GTSNPN and CDR2 is SVGIG (reference sequence). J lost 5 bases, V lost 5 bases, and 11 bases had no gene match. The CDR3 runs to 14 residues.

The rearrangement links TRBV10-1 to TRBJ2-3; possibly TRBD2 for D (7 bases). The CDR3 extends over 15 amino acids. Trimming stripped 2 bases from V and 8 bases from J, with 17 bases between. Germline values: CDR1 WNHNN, CDR2 SYGVQD (reference sequence). CDR3 sequence: CASSEPSGQSVTQYF. In DNA, the CDR3 is TGCGCCAGCAGTGAGCCTAGCGGACAGAGTGTTACGCAGTATTTT.

This clonotype was detected ten times or more. The rearrangement links TRBV12-3 or TRBV12-4 to TRBJ2-4; D not certain. The CDR3 contains 15 residues. The V and J ends lost 4 bases and 1 base respectively, with 11 bases between them. In DNA form, the CDR3 reads TGTGCCAGCAGTTCCCCCGGAGACGCCAAAAACATTCAGTACTTC. Its translation: CASSSPGDAKNIQYF.

This chain joins TRBV29-1 and TRBJ2-1; D is undetermined. CDR3 length: 16 residues. The V gene lost 7 bases and the J gene lost 0 bases, with 19 bases spanning the gap. In germline, CDR1 is SQVTM, CDR2 ANQGSEA. CDR3: CSGSLSITVSYNEQFF. In nucleotides, the CDR3 is TGCAGCGGATCCCTCTCCATCACCGTCTCCTACAATGAGCAGTTCTTC.

This clonotype was detected ten times or more. V is TRBV5-1 and J is TRBJ2-2; weak D call: TRBD2 (6 bases). The germline gives CDR1 SGHRS, CDR2 YFSETQ. The CDR3 spans 15 residues. Trimming shortened V by 4 bases and J by 4 bases, and 14 bases separated the two germline ends. DNA of the CDR3: TGCGCCAGCAGCCGGGCGGGGTCAACCACCGGGGAGCTGTTTTTT. This encodes CASSRAGSTTGELFF.

Many counts were recorded for this clonotype. The J gene is TRBJ2-7, the V gene TRBV27, with a tentative D call TRBD2 (6 bases). Deletions cut 7 bases from V and 5 bases from J, with 21 bases between. The germline V gene has CDR1 MNHEY and CDR2 SMNVEV (reference sequence). The CDR3 consists of 15 residues. The CDR3 is CASTPRWGVLDEQYF. In DNA form, the CDR3 reads TGTGCCAGCACCCCCCGTTGGGGGGTCTTGGACGAGCAGTACTTC.

The CDR3 DNA sequence: TGCGCCAGCAGCTCCGGACTAGTCGGCACCTACGAGCAGTACTTC. Translation gives CASSSGLVGTYEQYF. V and J are TRBV5-1 and TRBJ2-7; 7 nucleotides agree with TRBD2. The CDR3 has 15 residues. Germline V gives CDR1 SGHRS, CDR2 YFSETQ. The ends lost 3 bases at V and 2 bases at J; junction bases unmatched: 8.

This clonotype was detected many times. The chain uses TRBV27 and TRBJ2-5; D not resolved. Per germline, CDR1 MNHEY and CDR2 SMNVEV (reference sequence). Trimming removed 6 bases from V and 5 bases from J, with 25 bases in between. CDR3 length equals 17 residues. The CDR3 DNA reads as TGTGCCAGCAGCCCCTCCCGGCTCCCAAGCGTCGGGGAGACCCAGTACTTC. Protein sequence: CASSPSRLPSVGETQYF.

The chain employs TRBV30 and TRBJ2-3; 13 nucleotides align to TRBD2. The V gene's germline CDR1 is GTSNPN and CDR2 SVGIG (reference sequence). The CDR3 extends over 14 amino acids. After removal of 8 bases from V and 5 bases from J, the junction contained 7 bases not matched to a gene. In nucleotides, the CDR3 is TGTGCCCTCAGACTAGCGGGAGGTTTAGATACGCAGTATTTT. Amino acid sequence: CALRLAGGLDTQYF. Looking up the rest from reference TRBV30 and TRBJ2-3 gives the full variable domain: SQTIHQWPATLVQPVGSPLSLECTVEGTSNPNLYWYRQAAGRGLQLLFYSVGIGQISSEVPQNLSASRPQDRQFILSSKKLLLSDSGFYLCALRLAGGLDTQYFGPGTRLTVL.